This record concerns one T cell receptor beta chain sequence. Antigen specificity is unknown. Vbeta (60) and Jbeta (13) primers were used in the PCR. Measured with immunoSEQ multiplex PCR; TCRdb has only the in-frame clones, and not every one. The sample holds about 180,000 clones, about 82% seen once. Germline V gene sequence: CDR1 MNHEY, CDR2 SMNVEV (reference sequence). The CDR3 contains 13 residues. Trimming removed 6 bases from V and 4 bases from J, with 10 bases in between. These data are taken from a study of cytomegalovirus exposure and HLA in healthy donors. Study-wide results and caveats: When a later analysis compared HLA-associated TCR beta chains with equally common others, the HLA-associated chains turned out to be more clonally expanded and to have lower generation probabilities. Within the data, a cluster of highly shared sequence variants was likely a sequencing artifact.

This chain joins TRBV27 and TRBJ1-5; D is uncertain. The receptor comes from a woman aged 25 to 39 in good health and CMV-seronegative. Sequenced input: PBMCs. The CDR3 sequence: CASSLTRNQPQHF. In DNA form, the CDR3 reads TGTGCCAGCAGCTTAACCAGGAATCAGCCCCAGCATTTT.